These T cell receptor beta chains were read from a single sample in a study of blood T cell repertoires in COVID-19. The data were produced by immunoSEQ multiplex PCR, yet TCRdb's version contains in-frame clones alone and is incomplete. The repertoire holds tens of thousands of clones, with about 85% as singletons. The sample comprised peripheral blood. The origin of the receptors is a woman between 70 and 85 years old with acute or convalescent COVID-19. Each CDR3 is given with its conserved first and last residue. A D gene is named only where the DNA matches it firmly. The listing skips clone size in some rows; elsewhere it reads once, few, many or a size class.

d_call clone_size j_call v_call cdr3_nt cdr3_aa
. . TRBJ2-5 TRBV4-1 TGCGCCAGCAGCCAAATGGGACTCCCGGAGACCCAGTACTTC CASSQMGLPETQYF
TRBD1 once TRBJ1-1 TRBV5-6 TGTGCCAGCAGCTTTCGACAGGGGGGTGTAGCTTTCTTT CASSFRQGGVAFF
. once TRBJ1-6 TRBV10-2 TGCGCCAGCAGTGAGAGTCAGATTTCCTCCCCCCTCCACTTT CASSESQISSPLHF
. few TRBJ1-6 TRBV2 TGTGCCAGCAGGGAGTTACAGGCGACTTTCAATTCACCCCTCCACTTT CASRELQATFNSPLHF
TRBD1 . TRBJ1-6 TRBV25-1 TGTGCCAGCAGTGATCAGGGCAGGGGGCAATCACCCCTCCACTTT CASSDQGRGQSPLHF
. . TRBJ1-2 TRBV27 TGTGCCAGCAGTTTAAACTTGAGGGATGGCTACACCTTC CASSLNLRDGYTF
. . TRBJ2-1 TRBV4-1 TGCGCCAGCAGCCAAGACCAACTTAACTATGAGCAGTTCTTC CASSQDQLNYEQFF
TRBD1 . TRBJ2-3 TRBV7-2 TGTGCCAGCAGCTTAGATCCGGGACAGGGTTCAGATACGCAGTATTTT CASSLDPGQGSDTQYF
. . TRBJ2-3 TRBV3-1/TRBV3-2 TGTGCCTGTAAAGCGTCCATTTCAGATACGCAGTATTTT CACKASISDTQYF
. once TRBJ2-3 TRBV7-9 TGTGCCAGCAGCTTCTTTAGCACAGATACGCAGTATTTT CASSFFSTDTQYF
. few TRBJ1-4 TRBV19 TGTGCCAGTAGTCCGGGACATTCTTCAACTAATGAAAAACTGTTTTTT CASSPGHSSTNEKLFF
TRBD1 . TRBJ1-5 TRBV7-8 TGTGCCAGCAGCTTATCGGGACAGTCCCCTCAGCCCCAGCATTTT CASSLSGQSPQPQHF
TRBD2 . TRBJ2-1 TRBV4-3 TGCGCCAGCAGCCTAGGACTAGCGGAAACCAATGAGCAGTTCTTC CASSLGLAETNEQFF
TRBD1 . TRBJ2-2 TRBV19 TGTGCCAGTAGTAGAGGACAGGGCACCGGGGAGCTGTTTTTT CASSRGQGTGELFF
TRBD1 . TRBJ2-1 TRBV19 TGTGCCAGTAGACTCGGGACAGGGAAAGGAGTAGCGAACGCCAATGAGCAGTTCTTC CASRLGTGKGVANANEQFF
TRBD2 . TRBJ2-5 TRBV5-1 TGCGCCAGCCAGGTGACTAGCGGAATCCAAGAGACCCAGTACTTC CASQVTSGIQETQYF
TRBD1 few TRBJ1-2 TRBV20-1 TGCAGTGCTAGTCTGGTGGACAGGCAATACTATGGCTACACCTTC CSASLVDRQYYGYTF
. . TRBJ2-1 TRBV4-3 TGCGCCAGCAGCCCCAGTCAGGGTGCGTCCAATGAGCAGTTCTTC CASSPSQGASNEQFF
TRBD1 . TRBJ1-2 TRBV19 TGTGCCAGTAGTGGACAGGGAGTGACGGGATATGGCTACACCTTC CASSGQGVTGYGYTF
. . TRBJ2-4 TRBV21-1 TGTGCCAGCCCCAAAAGTGTCGGGACAGTAGCCAAAAACATTCAGTACTTC CASPKSVGTVAKNIQYF
TRBD1 . TRBJ1-2 TRBV4-1 TGCGCCAGCAGCCTACCGACAGGGGCGCTCTATGGCTACACCTTC CASSLPTGALYGYTF
. . TRBJ2-2 TRBV3-1/TRBV3-2 TGTGCCAGCAGCACTACCGGGGAGCTGTTTTTT CASSTTGELFF
. . TRBJ2-5 TRBV11-3 TGTGCCAGCAGCTTAGCTGCTGGGCAGTTTAAGACCCAGTACTTC CASSLAAGQFKTQYF
. . TRBJ1-3 TRBV4-1 TGCGCCAGCAGCCAAGTGGGTCGCAGGGGTATGGGAAACACCATATATTTT CASSQVGRRGMGNTIYF
TRBD1 . TRBJ1-1 TRBV19 TGTGCCAGCACATTGGACAGGGGGAACACTGAAGCTTTCTTT CASTLDRGNTEAFF
TRBD1 . TRBJ2-2 TRBV2 TGTGCCAGCAGTCTGGGACAGGGAACCGGGGAGCTGTTTTTT CASSLGQGTGELFF